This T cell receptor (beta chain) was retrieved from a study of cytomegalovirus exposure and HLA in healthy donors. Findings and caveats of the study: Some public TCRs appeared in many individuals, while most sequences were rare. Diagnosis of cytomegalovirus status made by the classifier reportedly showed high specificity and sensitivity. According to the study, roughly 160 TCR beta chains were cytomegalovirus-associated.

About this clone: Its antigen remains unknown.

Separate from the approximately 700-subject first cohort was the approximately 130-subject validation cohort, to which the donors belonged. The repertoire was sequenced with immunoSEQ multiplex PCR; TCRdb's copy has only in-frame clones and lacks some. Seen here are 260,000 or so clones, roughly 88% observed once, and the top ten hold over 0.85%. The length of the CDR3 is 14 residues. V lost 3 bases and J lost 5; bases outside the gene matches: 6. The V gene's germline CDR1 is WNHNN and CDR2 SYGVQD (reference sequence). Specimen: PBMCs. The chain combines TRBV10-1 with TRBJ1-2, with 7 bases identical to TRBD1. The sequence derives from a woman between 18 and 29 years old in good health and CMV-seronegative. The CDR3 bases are TGCGCCAGCAGTGACGGGACAGAGAGTTATGGCTACACCTTC. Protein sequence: CASSDGTESYGYTF.